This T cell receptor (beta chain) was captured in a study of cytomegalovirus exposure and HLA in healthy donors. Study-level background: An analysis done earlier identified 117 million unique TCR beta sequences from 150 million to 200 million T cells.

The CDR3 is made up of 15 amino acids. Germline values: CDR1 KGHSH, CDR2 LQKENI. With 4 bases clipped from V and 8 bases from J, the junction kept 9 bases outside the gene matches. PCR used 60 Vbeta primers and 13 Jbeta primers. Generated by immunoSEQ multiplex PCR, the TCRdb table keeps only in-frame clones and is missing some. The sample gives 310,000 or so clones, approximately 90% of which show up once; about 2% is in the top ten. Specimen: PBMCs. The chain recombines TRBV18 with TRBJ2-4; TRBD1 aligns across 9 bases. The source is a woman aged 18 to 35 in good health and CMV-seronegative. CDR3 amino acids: CASSRPTGGRDIQYF. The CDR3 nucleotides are TGTGCCAGCTCACGACCGACAGGGGGTCGGGACATTCAGTACTTC.